These T cell receptor beta chains were read from a single sample in a study of T cell clonotyping in hematopoietic cell transplantation. This table comes from immunoSEQ multiplex PCR, and its TCRdb copy is limited to in-frame clones, with some not included. This sample carries approximately 80,000 clones, around 96% of them seen once, and the ten largest clones take under 2%. This specimen consisted of peripheral blood mononuclear cells, obtained before stem cell transplant. The receptors were gathered from a woman in her fifties or sixties with acute myeloid leukemia. Some clones in this sample may be carry-over from other donors' samples. The CDR3 runs from the conserved cysteine through the conserved F or W. A D gene is named only where the DNA matches it firmly. Some rows mark clone size as missing; the rest say once, few, many or name a class of expanded clone.

cdr3_nt cdr3_aa clone_size j_call v_call d_call
TGTGCCAGTAGTATAGGAGTCGCGGATACGCAGTATTTT CASSIGVADTQYF once TRBJ2-3 TRBV19 -
TGTGCCAGCAGCTTAGGTTTTGTAGGGACCCAGTACTTC CASSLGFVGTQYF - TRBJ2-5 TRBV7-2 -
TGTGCCAGCAGCTGGAGTAGACTAGCGGGGACCCAAGAGACCCAGTACTTC CASSWSRLAGTQETQYF - TRBJ2-5 TRBV7-2 TRBD2
TGTGCCAGCAGGATTACCGGGACCCGCGGCACCTTC CASRITGTRGTF - TRBJ1-2 TRBV7-2 -
TGCGCCAGCAGCTCAGGGGGCGCGGGTTCTGTCTACACCTTC CASSSGGAGSVYTF - TRBJ1-2 TRBV5-1 TRBD1
TGTGCCTGGAGCGGGACAGGGGTCGAGCAGTACTTC CAWSGTGVEQYF - TRBJ2-7 TRBV30 TRBD1
TGTGCCAGCAGTGCGGACAGGGGCAGCAATCAGCCCCAGCATTTT CASSADRGSNQPQHF - TRBJ1-5 TRBV6-4 TRBD1
TGTGCCAGTAGTATTAGACAGGGGCTTGCGACCGGGGAGCTGTTTTTT CASSIRQGLATGELFF - TRBJ2-2 TRBV19 TRBD1
TGTGCCTGGAGAGTTAGAGCGGCCTCCTACGAGCAGTACTTC CAWRVRAASYEQYF - TRBJ2-7 TRBV30 -
TGTGCTAGCAGGCCGACAGGAGCGAAGACCGGGGAGCTGTTTTTT CASRPTGAKTGELFF once TRBJ2-2 TRBV7-7 -
TGCGCCAGCAGCCAAGGAGGAAAGGGAAGGGGCGAGCAGTACTTC CASSQGGKGRGEQYF - TRBJ2-7 TRBV4-1 -
TGTGCCAGCAGTGAGGGGCAGACAAATCAGCCCCAGCATTTT CASSEGQTNQPQHF once TRBJ1-5 TRBV2 -
TGTGCCAGCAGCCCGGACAGAAGGAACACTGAAGCTTTCTTT CASSPDRRNTEAFF - TRBJ1-1 TRBV6-5 -
TGTGCCTGGACCGTGGGATGGGGCACTGAAGCTTTCTTT CAWTVGWGTEAFF - TRBJ1-1 TRBV30 -
TGTGCCAGCAGTTACCTTGATACGCAGTATTTT CASSYLDTQYF - TRBJ2-3 TRBV6-5 -
TGTGCCAGCACTCAAGTTGGGAATAGCAATCAGCCCCAGCATTTT CASTQVGNSNQPQHF once TRBJ1-5 TRBV28 -
TGCGCCAGCAGCTTGGCCGGACAGGGGAACACTGAAGCTTTCTTT CASSLAGQGNTEAFF - TRBJ1-1 TRBV5-1 TRBD1
TGTGCCAGCAGCTTTGGGACAGCCAACACTGAAGCTTTCTTT CASSFGTANTEAFF - TRBJ1-1 TRBV11-1 TRBD1
TGTGCCAGCAGTTATCGAGGGACAGGGGTGGTCACTGAAGCTTTCTTT CASSYRGTGVVTEAFF - TRBJ1-1 TRBV6-5 TRBD1
TGCGCCAGCAGCACGACAGGAGCGAGCACTGAAGCTTTCTTT CASSTTGASTEAFF - TRBJ1-1 TRBV5-1 -
TGTGCCAGCAGCTTTTCGGCAGGATCTGTCGAGCAGTACTTC CASSFSAGSVEQYF - TRBJ2-7 TRBV11-2 -
TGTGCCACCAGCAGAGGACTGACGGGAGGGGCTGAAGCTTTCTTT CATSRGLTGGAEAFF once TRBJ1-1 TRBV15 -
TGCAGCGTTGTTGGTGGCCTCCAAGAGACCCAGTACTTC CSVVGGLQETQYF - TRBJ2-5 TRBV29-1 -
TGTGCCAGCAGTTACGGCACTAGCGGGGCAACCTACGAGCAGTACTTC CASSYGTSGATYEQYF - TRBJ2-7 TRBV6-5 TRBD2
TGTGCCACGAACACTGAAGCTTTCTTT CATNTEAFF - TRBJ1-1 TRBV6-1 -
TGTGCCAGTAGTATGCAGGGGGCGGCCTATGGCTACACCTTC CASSMQGAAYGYTF - TRBJ1-2 TRBV19 TRBD1
TGTGCCAGCAGTGAATTACAGGGGGCTTGGACAGATACGCAGTATTTT CASSELQGAWTDTQYF - TRBJ2-3 TRBV6-1 TRBD1
TGTGCCAGCAGCTCCACAGGGCCCGTCTATGGCTACACCTTC CASSSTGPVYGYTF - TRBJ1-2 TRBV11-1 -
TGTGCCAGCAAGAGGGCCCCGAGAGGCTATGGCTACACCTTC CASKRAPRGYGYTF - TRBJ1-2 TRBV9 -
TGTGCCAGCAGCCAAGGACTAGCGGGAACCTACGAGCAGTACTTC CASSQGLAGTYEQYF - TRBJ2-7 TRBV6-6 TRBD2
TGTGCCAGCAGTAGAAGCTCCTACAATGAGCAGTTCTTC CASSRSSYNEQFF - TRBJ2-1 TRBV2 -
TGTGCCTGGAGGACAGGAGCGAACACTGAAGCTTTCTTT CAWRTGANTEAFF - TRBJ1-1 TRBV30 -
TGTGCCTGGAGTCCGGACAGGGGGAATCAGCCCCAGCATTTT CAWSPDRGNQPQHF - TRBJ1-5 TRBV30 TRBD1
TGCAGCGTTGAAGACAGCCCAAATGAAAAACTGTTTTTT CSVEDSPNEKLFF - TRBJ1-4 TRBV29-1 -
TGTGCCAGCAGCTTAGGCAGGGGTGGCTATGGCTACACCTTC CASSLGRGGYGYTF - TRBJ1-2 TRBV7-8 -
TGTGCCAGCAGTGAAGACAGGGGAGGGCCTCAGCCCCAGCATTTT CASSEDRGGPQPQHF - TRBJ1-5 TRBV2 TRBD1
TGCAGTCCATCCAGGGGTCCGTCTTTCTTT CSPSRGPSFF - TRBJ1-1 TRBV29-1 -
TGTGCCTGGAGTTTGTACTGGAACGAGCAGTACTTC CAWSLYWNEQYF - TRBJ2-7 TRBV30 -
TGTGCCAGCAGTGAGGGACAGGTTGTAAATGAAAAACTGTTTTTT CASSEGQVVNEKLFF - TRBJ1-4 TRBV25-1 TRBD1
TGCGCCAGCAGCCCACGTACCGGACTAGCGGGAAGGGGGGATACGCAGTATTTT CASSPRTGLAGRGDTQYF - TRBJ2-3 TRBV5-1 TRBD2
TGTGCCAGCAGCTCCTTTATCGATAACCACAATGAGCAGTTCTTC CASSSFIDNHNEQFF - TRBJ2-1 TRBV7-8 -
TGCGCCAGCAGCTTGGAGGGCCCTTATGGCTACACCTTC CASSLEGPYGYTF - TRBJ1-2 TRBV5-1 -
TGTGCCAGTAGTACGAGGACAGCCCCGTGGGAGACCCAGTACTTC CASSTRTAPWETQYF once TRBJ2-5 TRBV19 -
TGTGCCTGGAGTGTACTAGGAGTCACCGGGGAGCTGTTTTTT CAWSVLGVTGELFF - TRBJ2-2 TRBV30 -
TGCGCCAGCAGCCAAGGTCAGGGGGCACAGCCCCAGCATTTT CASSQGQGAQPQHF - TRBJ1-5 TRBV4-1 TRBD1
TGTGCCAGCAGTTACTCGGCGGTAGCTGGGACCCAGTACTTC CASSYSAVAGTQYF - TRBJ2-5 TRBV6-6 -
TGTGCCAGCAGCCCTTCGGGATTGTCAGGTGAGCAGTTCTTC CASSPSGLSGEQFF - TRBJ2-1 TRBV11-3 -
TGCGCCAGCAGCGGGGGGACAGGGAAAGGGGGAGCTTTCTTT CASSGGTGKGGAFF - TRBJ1-1 TRBV5-1 TRBD1
TGTGCCAGCAGTAGGAGGGGGCGCCTTGACACTGAAGCTTTCTTT CASSRRGRLDTEAFF - TRBJ1-1 TRBV28 TRBD1